Below are 5 T cell receptor beta chains sequenced from a single sample in a study of blood T cell repertoires in COVID-19. Sequenced by immunoSEQ multiplex PCR; TCRdb stores in-frame clones only, minus some. The sample lists about 260,000 clones, about 87% occurring once. Sequenced: peripheral blood. These receptors were collected from a man between 60 and 75 years old who had recovered from COVID-19.

The V gene is TRBV30, the J gene TRBJ2-3, with TRBD1 matching 9 bases. Germline-derived CDR1 and CDR2 are GTSNPN and SVGIG (reference sequence). This CDR3 contains 15 residues. V was pared by 1 base and J by 6 bases, with 8 bases of the junction left unmatched. The CDR3 spells CAWSAGTGRLDTQYF. CDR3 DNA: TGTGCCTGGAGTGCCGGGACAGGGCGTTTGGATACGCAGTATTTT.

The CDR3 region is CASSPEQGAYAGYTF. In nucleotides, the CDR3 is TGTGCCAGCAGCCCAGAACAGGGGGCTTACGCGGGCTACACCTTC. The chain uses TRBV7-9 and TRBJ1-2; TRBD1 agrees at 9 bases. CDR3 size: 15 residues. The V segment lost 5 bases and the J segment 8 bases; nucleotides outside the gene matches: 12. In germline, CDR1 is SEHNR, CDR2 FQNEAQ (reference sequence).

The J gene is TRBJ1-5, the V gene TRBV6-1, with D possibly matching TRBD1 (5 bases). This CDR3 contains 16 residues. V was trimmed by 0 bases and J by 5 bases, leaving 14 bases between them. CDR1 MNHNS and CDR2 SASEGT come from the germline V gene. The CDR3 is CASSEAFRQRHQPQHF. Written as DNA, the CDR3 is TGTGCCAGCAGTGAAGCGTTTCGACAGCGCCATCAGCCCCAGCATTTT.

The chain is built from TRBV11-2 and TRBJ2-7; no firm D call. This CDR3 is built from 15 residues. Trimming shortened V by 0 bases and J by 3 bases, and 12 bases separated the two germline ends. The V gene's germline CDR1 is SGHAT and CDR2 FQNNGV. The CDR3 spells CASSLDSYSRYEQYF. CDR3 nucleotide sequence: TGTGCCAGCAGCTTAGACTCCTATTCCCGCTACGAGCAGTACTTC.

V gene TRBV5-5 combines with J gene TRBJ2-7, with TRBD2 matching over 9 bases. CDR1 is SGHKS, CDR2 YYEKEE, per germline (reference sequence). V gave up 0 bases and J gave up 9 bases; unmatched junction bases: 7. This CDR3 is built from 14 residues. The DNA for the CDR3 is TGTGCCAGCAGCTTGGAGGGGACTAGCATGGGGCAGTACTTC. Translated, it gives CASSLEGTSMGQYF.